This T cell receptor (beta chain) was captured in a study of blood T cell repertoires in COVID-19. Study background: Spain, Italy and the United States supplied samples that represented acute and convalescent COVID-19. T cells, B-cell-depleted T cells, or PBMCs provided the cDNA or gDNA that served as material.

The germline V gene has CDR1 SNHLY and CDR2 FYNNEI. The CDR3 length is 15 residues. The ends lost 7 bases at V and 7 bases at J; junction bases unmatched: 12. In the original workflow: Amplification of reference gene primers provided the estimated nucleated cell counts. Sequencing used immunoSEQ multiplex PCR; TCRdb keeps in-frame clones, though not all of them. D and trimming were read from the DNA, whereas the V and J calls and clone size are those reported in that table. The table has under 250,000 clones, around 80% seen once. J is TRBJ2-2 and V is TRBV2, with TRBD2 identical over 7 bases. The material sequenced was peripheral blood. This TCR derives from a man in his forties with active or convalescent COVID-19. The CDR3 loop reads CASKRWASGIGELFF. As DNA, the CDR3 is TGTGCCAGCAAGAGGTGGGCTAGCGGAATCGGGGAGCTGTTTTTT. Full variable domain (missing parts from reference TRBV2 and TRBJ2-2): EPEVTQTPSHQVTQMGQEVILRCVPISNHLYFYWYRQILGQKVEFLVSFYNNEISEKSEIFDDQFSVERPDGSNFTLKIRSTKLEDSAMYFCASKRWASGIGELFFGEGSRLTVL.